The clone carrying this T cell receptor beta chain was detected many times. Its antigen is currently unknown. This entry is derived from a study of T cell repertoires in cytomegalovirus infection. General study findings and limits: The ex vivo response was dominated by HLA-C-restricted CMV-specific TCR beta clonotypes.

The CDR3 is 13 amino acids. The V end was cut by 5 bases, the J end by 5 bases, with 11 bases between. The germline gives CDR1 SGHTA, CDR2 FQGNSA. Each CDR3 protein is one row after TCRdb ran MiXCR on the reads. The sample has roughly 300,000 distinct CDR3 sequences; about 25% are singletons. The chain joins TRBV7-2 to TRBJ2-3; D possibly corresponds to TRBD1 (6 bases). The clonotype comes from a human donor in good health (CMV status not recorded). Some clones in this sample may be carry-over from other donors' samples. The sequenced material came from PBMCs. CDR3 DNA sequence: TGTGCCAGCAGCGACCTACAGGGAGATACGCAGTATTTT. Amino acid sequence: CASSDLQGDTQYF.